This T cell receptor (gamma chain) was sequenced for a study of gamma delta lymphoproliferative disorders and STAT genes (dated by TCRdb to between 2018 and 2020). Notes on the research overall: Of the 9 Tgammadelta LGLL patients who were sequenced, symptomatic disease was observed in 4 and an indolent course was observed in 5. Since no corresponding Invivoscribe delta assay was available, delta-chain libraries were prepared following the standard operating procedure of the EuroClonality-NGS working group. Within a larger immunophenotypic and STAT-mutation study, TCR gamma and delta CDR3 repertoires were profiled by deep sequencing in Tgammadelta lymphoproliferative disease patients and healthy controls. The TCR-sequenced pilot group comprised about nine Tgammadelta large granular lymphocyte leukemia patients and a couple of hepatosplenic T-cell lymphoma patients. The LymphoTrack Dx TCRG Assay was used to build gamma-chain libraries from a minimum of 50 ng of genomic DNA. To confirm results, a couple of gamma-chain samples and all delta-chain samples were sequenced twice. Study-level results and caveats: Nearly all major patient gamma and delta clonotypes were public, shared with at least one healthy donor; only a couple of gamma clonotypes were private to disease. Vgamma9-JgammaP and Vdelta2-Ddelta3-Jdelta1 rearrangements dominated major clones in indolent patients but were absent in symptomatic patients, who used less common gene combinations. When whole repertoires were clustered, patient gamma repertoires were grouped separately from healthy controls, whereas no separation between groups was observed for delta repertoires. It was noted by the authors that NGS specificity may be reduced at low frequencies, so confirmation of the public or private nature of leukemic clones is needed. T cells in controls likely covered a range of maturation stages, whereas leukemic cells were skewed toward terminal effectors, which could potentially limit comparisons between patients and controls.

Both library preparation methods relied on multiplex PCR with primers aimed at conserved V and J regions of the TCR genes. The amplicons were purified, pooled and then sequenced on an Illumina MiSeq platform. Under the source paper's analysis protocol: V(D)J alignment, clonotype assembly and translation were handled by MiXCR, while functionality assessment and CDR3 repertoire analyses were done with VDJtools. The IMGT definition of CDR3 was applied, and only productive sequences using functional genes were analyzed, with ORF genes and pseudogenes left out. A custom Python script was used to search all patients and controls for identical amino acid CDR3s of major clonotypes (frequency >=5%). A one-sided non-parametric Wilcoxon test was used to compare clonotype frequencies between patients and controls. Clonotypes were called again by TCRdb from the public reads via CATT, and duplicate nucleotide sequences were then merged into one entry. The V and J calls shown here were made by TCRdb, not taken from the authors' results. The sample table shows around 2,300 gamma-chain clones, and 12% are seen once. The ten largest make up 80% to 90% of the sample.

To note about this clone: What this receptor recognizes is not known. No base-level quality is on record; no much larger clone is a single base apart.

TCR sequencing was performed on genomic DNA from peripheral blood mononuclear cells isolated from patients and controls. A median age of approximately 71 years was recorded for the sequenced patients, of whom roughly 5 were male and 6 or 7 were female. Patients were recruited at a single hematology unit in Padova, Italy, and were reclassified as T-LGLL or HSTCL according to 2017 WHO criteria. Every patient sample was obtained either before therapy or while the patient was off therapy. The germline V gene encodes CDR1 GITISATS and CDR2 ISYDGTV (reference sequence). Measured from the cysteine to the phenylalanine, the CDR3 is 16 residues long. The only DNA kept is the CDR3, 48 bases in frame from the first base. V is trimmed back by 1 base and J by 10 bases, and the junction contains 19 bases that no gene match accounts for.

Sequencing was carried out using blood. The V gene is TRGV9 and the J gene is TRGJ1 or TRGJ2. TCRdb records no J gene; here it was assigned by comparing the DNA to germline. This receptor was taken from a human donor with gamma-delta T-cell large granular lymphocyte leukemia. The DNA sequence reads TGTGCCTTGTGGGAGGTCAGAACCCTAATTATTATCAAGAAACTCTTT. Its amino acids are CALWEVRTLIIIKKLF.